One and the same sample provided the 29 T cell receptor beta chains below, sequenced in a study of PD-1 blockade in classical Hodgkin lymphoma. Some clones are missing from TCRdb's copy, which holds only in-frame ones; the method was immunoSEQ multiplex PCR. The sample yields around 96,000 clones, roughly 88% seen once. Every patient had relapsed following autologous stem cell transplantation, and cohorts differed in brentuximab vedotin exposure. Source: peripheral blood mononuclear cells (PBMCs), taken at baseline. Receptors were obtained from a human donor with classical Hodgkin lymphoma.

CDR3 amino acids: CASSPRQGSGNTIYF. Written as DNA, the CDR3 is TGTGCCAGCTCACCTCGACAGGGCTCTGGAAACACCATATATTTT. This sequence joins TRBV18 and TRBJ1-3, with 7 bases fitting TRBD1. Germline values: CDR1 KGHSH, CDR2 LQKENI. Trimming removed 3 bases from V and 0 bases from J; junction bases left unmatched: 2. This CDR3 has 15 amino acids.

The V and J genes are TRBV6-5 and TRBJ1-2; TRBD1 is a possible D gene (6 bases). Between the trimmed V and J ends, which lost 10 bases and 2 bases, there was a span of 11 bases. CDR1 is MNHEY, CDR2 SVGAGI, per germline. The CDR3 totals 12 residues. The CDR3 reads CAIKGGNYGYTF. The CDR3 region has the DNA TGTGCCATCAAAGGGGGGAACTATGGCTACACCTTC.

This clone appeared many times. The chain has TRBV2 and TRBJ1-2; D remains unclear. CDR3 length equals 14 residues. V was clipped by 1 base and J by 7 bases, with 13 bases between them. Per the germline V gene, CDR1 is SNHLY and CDR2 is FYNNEI. The CDR3 DNA is TGTGCCAGCAGTGAAGGGCCCCCGCCCGGTGGCTACACCTTC. It is translated as CASSEGPPPGGYTF.

V usage is TRBV6-5 and J usage is TRBJ2-4; TRBD2 agrees at 9 bases. Trimming took 6 bases from V and 5 from J; bases not matched to a gene: 2. The CDR3 covers 13 residues. Germline assignment: CDR1 MNHEY and CDR2 SVGAGI. The CDR3 here is CASRPSGENIQYF. CDR3 nucleotides: TGTGCCAGCAGACCTAGCGGGGAAAACATTCAGTACTTC.

This sequence joins TRBV15 and TRBJ2-7, with D possibly called TRBD1 or TRBD2 (6 bases each). With 5 bases removed from V and 4 bases from J, the gap between germline ends came to 18 bases. This CDR3 spans 15 amino acids. Germline V gives CDR1 LNHNV, CDR2 YYDKDF (reference sequence). In DNA form, the CDR3 reads TGTGCCACCAGCGGGGGCGGGGTAGCGCAATACGAGCAGTACTTC. It yields the protein CATSGGGVAQYEQYF.

This sequence joins TRBV7-8 and TRBJ1-5, with a weak D call TRBD1 (6 bases). CDR3 size: 17 residues. V lost 4 bases to trimming and J lost 3 bases, with 19 bases between them. Germline V gives CDR1 SGHVS, CDR2 FQNEAQ. The DNA for the CDR3 is TGTGCCAGCAGCTCTAATACCTGGACAGAGACCAATCAGCCCCAGCATTTT. Translated, it gives CASSSNTWTETNQPQHF.

The genes are TRBV19 and TRBJ2-5; D is unclear. Per the germline V gene, CDR1 is LNHDA and CDR2 is SQIVND (reference sequence). This CDR3 contains 13 residues. V was shortened by 6 bases and J by 3 bases, with 11 bases between the two germline ends. The CDR3 DNA is TGTGCCAGTAGGCCGTCCAGAAAAGAGACCCAGTACTTC. This encodes CASRPSRKETQYF.

CDR3 residues: CAISESNEQFF. CDR3 in DNA: TGTGCCATCAGTGAGTCAAATGAGCAGTTCTTC. V usage is TRBV10-3 and J usage is TRBJ2-1; D is unclear. This CDR3 is built from 11 residues. V was pared by 0 bases and J by 7 bases, with 1 base between. Per germline, CDR1 ENHRY and CDR2 SYGVKD.

V usage is TRBV5-1 and J usage is TRBJ1-6; D may be TRBD1 (6 bases). The germline CDR1 and CDR2 sequences are SGHRS and YFSETQ. This CDR3 is built from 15 residues. Between the trimmed V and J ends, which lost 3 bases and 5 bases, there was a span of 12 bases. CDR3 amino acids: CASSWGDTNNSPLHF. As DNA, the CDR3 is TGCGCCAGCAGCTGGGGGGACACCAATAATTCACCCCTCCACTTT.

This chain links TRBV28 with TRBJ2-5, with TRBD1 matching over 7 bases. V dropped 4 bases and J dropped 4; count of bases not matched to a gene: 12. Germline V CDR1 and CDR2: MDHEN, SYDVKM. The CDR3 runs to 16 residues. Here the CDR3 reads CASSSLNRGQTETQYF. CDR3 coding DNA: TGTGCCAGCAGTTCCCTCAACCGGGGACAGACAGAGACCCAGTACTTC.

J is TRBJ1-1 and V is TRBV5-4, with D possibly being TRBD1 (6 bases). CDR3 length equals 14 residues. CDR1 is SGHNT, CDR2 YYREEE, per germline (reference sequence). Trimming stripped 0 bases from V and 4 bases from J, with 10 bases between. CDR3: CASSLAGVGTEAFF. As DNA, the CDR3 is TGTGCCAGCAGCTTGGCAGGGGTCGGCACTGAAGCTTTCTTT.

This sequence joins TRBV28 and TRBJ2-1; the match to TRBD2 covers 12 bases. J lost 6 bases, V lost 5 bases, and 8 bases had no gene match. From germline, CDR1 is MDHEN and CDR2 SYDVKM. The CDR3 length is 16 residues. CDR3 DNA: TGTGCCAGCAGTCCCACTCTAGCGGGAGGGCCCAATGAGCAGTTCTTC. Translating it yields CASSPTLAGGPNEQFF.

This chain connects TRBV18 to TRBJ2-3; TRBD1 matches at 8 bases. The J segment lost 5 bases and the V segment lost 0 bases, leaving 7 bases of the junction unmatched. The CDR3 spans 16 residues. CDR1 and CDR2 from the germline V gene are KGHSH and LQKENI. The CDR3 sequence: CASSPPGRGRGDTQYF. The DNA for the CDR3 is TGTGCCAGCTCACCACCGGGCAGGGGGCGCGGAGATACGCAGTATTTT.

The V call is TRBV19, the J call TRBJ1-1; 7 bases map to TRBD1. Germline V CDR1 and CDR2: LNHDA, SQIVND (reference sequence). The trim removed 3 bases at V and 4 bases at J, leaving 8 bases unmatched. The CDR3 runs to 15 residues. In nucleotides, the CDR3 is TGTGCCAGTAGTATTGTGGCAGGGGGGCCCACTGAAGCTTTCTTT. This translates into CASSIVAGGPTEAFF.

The CDR3 reads CASSLGNQETQYF. The CDR3 nucleotides read TGCGCCAGCAGCTTGGGTAACCAAGAGACCCAGTACTTC. The chain combines TRBV5-1 with TRBJ2-5; D gene ambiguous. Trimming took 0 bases from V and 0 from J, leaving 3 bases between them. The CDR3 is 13 residues long. CDR1 and CDR2 from the germline V gene are SGHRS and YFSETQ. Full variable domain (rest looked up from reference TRBV5-1 and TRBJ2-5): KAGVTQTPRYLIKTRGQQVTLSCSPISGHRSVSWYQQTPGQGLQFLFEYFSETQRNKGNFPGRFSGRQFSNSRSEMNVSTLELGDSALYLCASSLGNQETQYFGPGTRLLVL.

CDR3 in DNA: TGTGCCAGCAGCTTAGCGGCGGGCAGTTTGGCTTTCTTT. Translating gives CASSLAAGSLAFF. This chain connects TRBV7-2 to TRBJ1-1, with D unclear. The ends were cut back, 0 bases at V and 11 bases at J, with 13 bases in the middle. Germline loops: CDR1 SGHTA, CDR2 FQGNSA. The CDR3 contains 13 residues.

V gene TRBV12-2 combines with J gene TRBJ2-7; the D call of TRBD2 is as the table states it, not checked on the DNA. TRBV12-2 is annotated as a pseudogene. This CDR3 is 15 amino acids long. The CDR3 sequence: CASRYSGRVPYEQYF. CDR3 in DNA: TGTGCAAGTCGCTATAGCGGGAGAGTCCCCTACGAGCAGTACTTC.

J is TRBJ1-4 and V is TRBV5-5; maybe TRBD1 (6 bases). V was trimmed by 4 bases and J by 7 bases, leaving 14 bases between them. The CDR3 sequence is 14 residues long. From germline, CDR1 is SGHKS and CDR2 YYEKEE (reference sequence). CDR3 residues: CASSLAGQGEKLFF. The CDR3 DNA sequence: TGTGCCAGCAGCCTTGCGGGACAAGGTGAAAAACTGTTTTTT.

The chain links TRBV5-4 to TRBJ2-7; D is possibly TRBD1 (6 bases). The V end was cut by 10 bases, the J end by 4 bases, with 18 bases between. Germline CDR1 and CDR2: SGHNT and YYREEE (reference sequence). This CDR3 contains 13 residues. This CDR3 reads CASLQGGIYEQYF. CDR3 nucleotide sequence: TGTGCCTCCCTGCAAGGGGGTATTTACGAGCAGTACTTC.

V is TRBV27 and J is TRBJ2-5; 7 bases line up with TRBD2. Per germline, CDR1 MNHEY and CDR2 SMNVEV (reference sequence). The CDR3 is 13 residues long. The J segment lost 7 bases and the V segment lost 3 bases, leaving 5 bases of the junction unmatched. CDR3 nucleotide sequence: TGTGCCAGCAGTTTGACGGGGGGAGGGACCCAGTACTTC. This gives the protein CASSLTGGGTQYF.

This clone occurred a few times. The V call is TRBV27, the J call TRBJ1-5; D unclear. Trimming pared 5 bases from V and 4 bases from J, leaving 12 bases between. The CDR3 runs 14 residues. Germline values: CDR1 MNHEY, CDR2 SMNVEV (reference sequence). In DNA form, the CDR3 reads TGTGCCAGCAGTCCCCTGGACCAAAATCAGCCCCAGCATTTT. Protein sequence: CASSPLDQNQPQHF.

The chain combines TRBV7-2 with TRBJ1-5; 8 bases align to TRBD1. This CDR3 region has 15 residues. Germline V gene sequence: CDR1 SGHTA, CDR2 FQGNSA. V lost 2 bases, J lost 2 bases, and 2 bases stayed unmatched. The CDR3 spells CASSLQGAGNQPQHF. The CDR3 DNA reads as TGTGCCAGCAGCTTACAGGGGGCAGGCAATCAGCCCCAGCATTTT.

CDR3 sequence (DNA): TGTGCCAGCAGCTTAGCATGGCAGAGGAGCTACACCTTC. Translation gives CASSLAWQRSYTF. The rearrangement uses TRBV7-2 and TRBJ1-2; D is unclear. This CDR3 is 13 amino acids long. Trimming shortened V by 0 bases and J by 9 bases, and 11 bases separated the two germline ends. Germline V gives CDR1 SGHTA, CDR2 FQGNSA.

This chain connects TRBV30 to TRBJ1-2; 7 bases line up with TRBD1. The CDR3 covers 13 residues. The germline CDR1 and CDR2 sequences are GTSNPN and SVGIG (reference sequence). J lost 3 bases, V lost 1 base, and 2 bases had no gene match. The CDR3 reads CAWSDRGDYGYTF. CDR3 bases: TGTGCCTGGAGTGACAGGGGAGACTATGGCTACACCTTC.

The chain joins TRBV6-5 to TRBJ1-6, with a tentative D call TRBD1 (6 bases). Germline-derived CDR1 and CDR2 are MNHEY and SVGAGI. The CDR3 has 14 residues. V lost 2 bases and J lost 9, with 11 bases in between. As DNA, the CDR3 is TGTGCCAGCAGTTACGACAGGATCAGTTCACCCCTCCACTTT. Amino acid sequence: CASSYDRISSPLHF.

This clone was detected only once. CDR3 coding DNA: TGTGCCAGTACCATGGAGGGAGAAAAACTGTTTTTT. This gives the protein CASTMEGEKLFF. This chain connects TRBV19 to TRBJ1-4, with D hard to call. This CDR3 region has 12 residues. Per the germline V gene, CDR1 is LNHDA and CDR2 is SQIVND (reference sequence). The V end lost 7 bases, the J end lost 8 bases, and 11 bases lay between the germline ends.

This clone has just a few counts. J is TRBJ1-5 and V is TRBV2; 7 bases fit TRBD1. This CDR3 contains 14 residues. The V segment lost 4 bases and the J segment 7 bases; nucleotides outside the gene matches: 7. CDR1 is SNHLY, CDR2 FYNNEI, per germline. As DNA, the CDR3 is TGTGCCAGCAGTGCCGACAGGGAGGACCAGCCCCAGCATTTT. This sequence encodes CASSADREDQPQHF.

V is TRBV5-1 and J is TRBJ2-2; no clear D. Deletions cut 4 bases from V and 0 bases from J, with 10 bases between. The CDR3 is 15 amino acids. Germline V CDR1 and CDR2: SGHRS, YFSETQ. Here the CDR3 DNA reads TGCGCCAGCAGCCGGGCCCCCGCGAACACCGGGGAGCTGTTTTTT. This codes for CASSRAPANTGELFF. The full variable domain, in which reference TRBV5-1 and TRBJ2-2 provide the parts outside the CDR3, is KAGVTQTPRYLIKTRGQQVTLSCSPISGHRSVSWYQQTPGQGLQFLFEYFSETQRNKGNFPGRFSGRQFSNSRSEMNVSTLELGDSALYLCASSRAPANTGELFFGEGSRLTVL.

The J gene is TRBJ2-7, the V gene TRBV2; the match to TRBD1 covers 7 bases. The V segment lost 5 bases and the J segment 12 bases; nucleotides outside the gene matches: 4. The CDR3 loop spans 10 amino acids. In germline, CDR1 is SNHLY, CDR2 FYNNEI. In DNA form, the CDR3 reads TGTGCCAGCAGTCATGACAGGGCGTACTTC. Residues: CASSHDRAYF.